Below, 30 T cell receptor beta chains from the same sample are listed, as sequenced in a study of graft-versus-host responses after intestinal transplantation. These TCRs are of unknown antigen specificity. TCRdb's table, derived via immunoSEQ multiplex PCR, lists solely in-frame clones and lacks some. The sample carries 41,000 or so clones, 95% recorded once. Sequenced here: unstimulated CD8+ T cells sorted from spleen or lymph node cells, sampled before transplant. These receptors were collected from a human donor who was the organ donor for an intestinal transplant.

Comment on this clone: The junction departs from germline at one end; a sequencing error may be responsible. The chain employs TRBV6-6 and TRBJ2-7; D unresolved. The CDR3 totals 8 residues. Per germline, CDR1 MNHNY and CDR2 SVGAGI (reference sequence). The CDR3 DNA is TGTGCCAGCAGCCAGTTAGGATTC. This codes for CASSQLGF.

This clone was picked up a small number of times. V gene TRBV19 combines with J gene TRBJ2-7; 11 nucleotides match TRBD1. Trimming removed 4 bases from V and 3 bases from J; junction bases left unmatched: 2. Per the germline V gene, CDR1 is LNHDA and CDR2 is SQIVND (reference sequence). The CDR3 is 14 amino acids. The CDR3 bases are TGTGCCAGTAGTACCGGGACAGGGGGCTACGAGCAGTACTTC. It translates to CASSTGTGGYEQYF.

The chain recombines TRBV4-3 with TRBJ2-1; unclear D gene. V lost 0 bases and J lost 8, with 17 bases in between. CDR3 length equals 16 residues. CDR1 and CDR2 from the germline V gene are LGHNA and YSLEER. The DNA of the CDR3 is TGCGCCAGCAGCCAAGATAACCCGCTGGCATACGATGAGCAGTTCTTC. Its translation is CASSQDNPLAYDEQFF.

This clone was seen a single time. J is TRBJ2-7 and V is TRBV10-3; 8 nucleotides agree with TRBD2. Germline CDR1 ENHRY, CDR2 SYGVKD. The V segment lost 4 bases and the J segment 6 bases; nucleotides outside the gene matches: 2. This CDR3 contains 12 residues. The CDR3 DNA reads as TGTGCCATCAGTGCCGGGGGGGGCGAGCAGTACTTC. Encoded protein: CAISAGGGEQYF.

V gene TRBV11-2 combines with J gene TRBJ1-6, with 7 bases identical to TRBD1. The V gene end was trimmed by 4 bases and the J gene end by 3 bases; junction bases not matched to a gene: 6. The CDR3 sequence is 16 residues long. In germline, CDR1 is SGHAT, CDR2 FQNNGV. The CDR3 loop is CASSSQGQSYNSPLHF. The CDR3 DNA follows: TGTGCCAGCAGCTCCCAGGGACAGAGCTATAATTCACCCCTCCACTTT.

The chain carries TRBV15 and TRBJ2-7; 8 bases align to TRBD1. J was trimmed by 2 bases and V by 0 bases; bases with no gene match: 3. The CDR3 is 15 residues long. The germline V gene encodes CDR1 LNHNV and CDR2 YYDKDF (reference sequence). The CDR3 region is CATSRDLGQAYEQYF. CDR3 in DNA: TGTGCCACCAGCAGAGATTTGGGACAGGCCTACGAGCAGTACTTC.

The chain uses TRBV27 and TRBJ2-7; 7 bases map to TRBD2. The CDR3 runs 15 residues. The V gene end was trimmed by 5 bases and the J gene end by 3 bases; junction bases not matched to a gene: 10. Germline V gives CDR1 MNHEY, CDR2 SMNVEV (reference sequence). The CDR3 nucleotides are TGTGCCAGCAGTCCCCAGACCGGGGGGAACTACGAGCAGTACTTC. Translating it yields CASSPQTGGNYEQYF.

The chain joins TRBV30 to TRBJ2-3, with TRBD2 matching over 7 bases. CDR3 length equals 17 residues. V was pared by 7 bases and J by 4 bases, with 20 bases of the junction left unmatched. CDR1 is GTSNPN, CDR2 SVGIG, per germline (reference sequence). The DNA for the CDR3 is TGTGCCTCGACTCGGTGGGGGGGGGTACGAACGGCAGATACGCAGTATTTT. Translated, it gives CASTRWGGVRTADTQYF.

This chain uses TRBV29-1 with TRBJ2-3; the D call may be TRBD1 or TRBD2 (5 bases each). With 1 base removed from V and 2 bases from J, the gap between germline ends came to 13 bases. Looked up from germline, CDR1 is SQVTM and CDR2 is ANQGSEA. This CDR3 spans 15 amino acids. CDR3 region: CSVEGTLGLTDTQYF. DNA of the CDR3: TGCAGCGTTGAAGGGACTTTGGGGCTCACAGATACGCAGTATTTT.

V usage is TRBV5-6 and J usage is TRBJ1-1; D unclear. V gave up 0 bases and J gave up 3 bases, with 9 bases separating them. Germline V gives CDR1 SGHDT, CDR2 YYEEEE. The CDR3 sequence is 14 residues long. The CDR3 sequence: CASSLGVGYTEAFF. In DNA form, the CDR3 reads TGTGCCAGCAGCTTGGGGGTCGGGTACACTGAAGCTTTCTTT.

J is TRBJ2-7 and V is TRBV14; D unclear. Trimming cost V 1 base and J 7 bases, with 11 bases left between them. Germline CDR1 reads SGHDN; CDR2 reads FVKESK. The CDR3 consists of 13 residues. CDR3 region: CASSQVPQMEQYF. Here the CDR3 DNA reads TGTGCCAGCAGCCAAGTTCCCCAGATGGAGCAGTACTTC.

The chain is built from TRBV4-3 and TRBJ2-6; the D gene could be TRBD1 or TRBD2 (5 bases each). This CDR3 comprises 17 residues. Germline values: CDR1 LGHNA, CDR2 YSLEER. V shed 1 base and J shed 5 bases, with 15 bases lying between them. In DNA, the CDR3 is TGCGCCAGCAGCCAAGCTATAGGGGACCTTAGGGCCAACGTCCTGACTTTC. Translation gives CASSQAIGDLRANVLTF.

This clone was recorded once. The rearrangement links TRBV4-2 to TRBJ1-1; TRBD1 agrees at 7 bases. With V trimmed by 5 bases and J by 11 bases, 5 bases remained unmatched. Germline CDR1 LGHNA, CDR2 YNFKEQ. The length of the CDR3 is 11 residues. Here the CDR3 reads CASSDDRVAFF. The DNA of the CDR3 is TGTGCCAGCAGCGATGACAGGGTTGCTTTCTTT.

V gene TRBV10-3 combines with J gene TRBJ1-1; 7 bases are a match to TRBD1. Trimming removed 2 bases from V and 1 base from J; junction bases left unmatched: 4. Germline CDR1 is ENHRY and CDR2 is SYGVKD. The CDR3 contains 15 residues. The CDR3 is CAISENRDRNTEAFF. CDR3 coding DNA: TGTGCCATCAGTGAGAACCGGGACAGGAACACTGAAGCTTTCTTT.

This clone was found once. The chain links TRBV18 to TRBJ2-3, with TRBD2 matching 7 bases. The CDR3 runs to 16 residues. Losses at the gene ends were 3 bases for V and 5 bases for J; bases not matched to a gene: 11. The V gene's germline CDR1 is KGHSH and CDR2 LQKENI. The CDR3 sequence is CASSPYPGRGEDTQYF. CDR3 coding DNA: TGTGCCAGCTCACCTTACCCCGGACGGGGGGAAGATACGCAGTATTTT. The variable domain in full, completed from reference TRBV18 and TRBJ2-3, reads NAGVMQNPRHLVRRRGQEARLRCSPMKGHSHVYWYRQLPEEGLKFMVYLQKENIIDESGMPKERFSAEFPKEGPSILRIQQVVRGDSAAYFCASSPYPGRGEDTQYFGPGTRLTVL.

The J gene is TRBJ2-1, the V gene TRBV4-1, with D possibly matching TRBD2 (7 bases). The V end was cut by 3 bases, the J end by 0 bases, with 24 bases between. The CDR3 spans 20 residues. Germline V gene lookup returns CDR1 MGHRA and CDR2 YSYEKL. The CDR3 nucleotides are TGCGCCAGCAGCCAGACTTATGAGGGGGGGGGCCTAAGCTCCTACAATGAGCAGTTCTTC. It translates to CASSQTYEGGGLSSYNEQFF.

The chain recombines TRBV6-4 with TRBJ1-6, with 10 bases matching TRBD1. The germline V gene has CDR1 MRHNA and CDR2 SNTAGT. V was pared by 0 bases and J by 1 base, with 6 bases of the junction left unmatched. This CDR3 spans 19 amino acids. In DNA, the CDR3 is TGTGCCAGCAGTGACTCGGTCGGGACAGGGGTATCCTATAATTCACCCCTCCACTTT. This encodes CASSDSVGTGVSYNSPLHF.

The genes are TRBV29-1 and TRBJ2-3; TRBD1 aligns across 7 bases. With 0 bases clipped from V and 1 base from J, the junction kept 4 bases outside the gene matches. Germline CDR1 and CDR2: SQVTM and ANQGSEA. The CDR3 spans 15 residues. The CDR3 DNA reads as TGCAGCGTTGAAGACAGGGGGTTGCGCACAGATACGCAGTATTTT. Protein: CSVEDRGLRTDTQYF.

The chain combines TRBV7-2 with TRBJ2-1, with D unclear. Deletions cut 4 bases from V and 7 bases from J, with 8 bases between. The CDR3 has 12 amino acids. Germline CDR1 SGHTA, CDR2 FQGNSA. In nucleotides, the CDR3 is TGTGCCAGCAGCTGGGCGGCGAATGAGCAGTTCTTC. Its translation: CASSWAANEQFF.

V usage is TRBV10-3 and J usage is TRBJ1-6; the D gene is possibly TRBD1 (5 bases). V lost 0 bases to trimming and J lost 1 base, with 7 bases between them. This CDR3 region has 16 residues. Germline CDR1 ENHRY, CDR2 SYGVKD. The CDR3 sequence: CAISESGGSYNSPLHF. CDR3 DNA sequence: TGTGCCATCAGTGAGTCTGGGGGTTCCTATAATTCACCCCTCCACTTT.

The CDR3 spells CATSSRGRNQPQHF. As DNA, the CDR3 is TGTGCCACCAGCAGCAGGGGGCGGAATCAGCCCCAGCATTTT. The gene calls are TRBV15 and TRBJ1-5, with 8 bases identical to TRBD1. The length of the CDR3 is 14 residues. The V gene end was trimmed by 3 bases and the J gene end by 4 bases; junction bases not matched to a gene: 2. Germline CDR1 LNHNV, CDR2 YYDKDF (reference sequence).

The sample holds one count of this clone. The chain couples TRBV4-1 to TRBJ1-5; D may be TRBD1 (5 bases). The germline gives CDR1 MGHRA, CDR2 YSYEKL. With 0 bases removed from V and 2 bases from J, the gap between germline ends came to 11 bases. The CDR3 has 16 residues. The CDR3 reads CASSQELGDGNQPQHF. The DNA of the CDR3 is TGCGCCAGCAGCCAAGAGTTAGGGGATGGCAATCAGCCCCAGCATTTT.

This chain uses TRBV6-6 with TRBJ2-1; D uncertain. The CDR3 loop spans 16 amino acids. V lost 1 base to trimming and J lost 6 bases, with 16 bases between them. Germline V lookup: CDR1 MNHNY, CDR2 SVGAGI (reference sequence). The CDR3 DNA follows: TGTGCCAGCAGTTACTGGTTGGGGTGGGAATCCAATGAGCAGTTCTTC. The encoded protein is CASSYWLGWESNEQFF.

The chain has TRBV29-1 and TRBJ2-7; 7 nucleotides line up with TRBD1. In germline, CDR1 is SQVTM, CDR2 ANQGSEA. This CDR3 is 12 amino acids long. Germline trimming cut 6 bases from V and 5 bases from J; bases unmatched to any gene: 7. The CDR3: CSVPGGVNEQYF. The DNA for the CDR3 is TGCAGCGTGCCAGGGGGAGTCAACGAGCAGTACTTC.

The chain couples TRBV9 to TRBJ1-2; 8 positions agree with TRBD1. CDR1 SGDLS and CDR2 YYNGEE come from the germline V gene. The CDR3 contains 15 residues. The V gene end was trimmed by 4 bases and the J gene end by 6 bases; junction bases not matched to a gene: 11. The CDR3 DNA is TGTGCCAGCAGCCTGAGGACAGGGTGGGGCGATGGCTACACCTTC. Amino acid sequence: CASSLRTGWGDGYTF.

The rearrangement links TRBV11-2 to TRBJ1-4; tentative D call: TRBD1 (5 bases). This CDR3 comprises 16 residues. Trimming left V 6 bases short and J 2 bases short, with 16 bases between. The germline gives CDR1 SGHAT, CDR2 FQNNGV. The CDR3 region has the DNA TGTGCCAGCAGATCTGTGGCAGACAGCACTAATGAAAAACTGTTTTTT. As protein: CASRSVADSTNEKLFF.

CDR3 DNA: TGTGCCAGCAGCCCGGTCGGGTCCGGGGGATTATCTGGAAACACCATATATTTT. Residues: CASSPVGSGGLSGNTIYF. The V and J genes are TRBV7-2 and TRBJ1-3; tentative D call: TRBD1 (5 bases). Trimming took 5 bases from V and 1 from J, leaving 21 bases between them. From germline, CDR1 is SGHTA and CDR2 FQGNSA. There are 18 residues in the CDR3.

This chain uses TRBV19 with TRBJ2-3; D is perhaps TRBD1 (6 bases). There are 14 residues in the CDR3. Germline CDR1 reads LNHDA; CDR2 reads SQIVND (reference sequence). V was shortened by 3 bases and J by 6 bases, with 13 bases between the two germline ends. This CDR3 is CASSMYGRGDTQYF. Written as DNA, the CDR3 is TGTGCCAGTAGTATGTACGGAAGGGGGGATACGCAGTATTTT.

The chain uses TRBV4-3 and TRBJ1-3; 7 bases line up with TRBD1. V lost 3 bases and J lost 0; bases outside the gene matches: 2. CDR1 and CDR2 (germline): LGHNA, YSLEER. There are 15 residues in the CDR3. CDR3 nucleotide sequence: TGCGCCAGCAGCCACACAGGGGACTCTGGAAACACCATATATTTT. Translation: CASSHTGDSGNTIYF.

The V gene is TRBV6-1, the J gene TRBJ2-7, with TRBD1 as a possible D gene (6 bases). Germline CDR1 and CDR2: MNHNS and SASEGT. The CDR3 is 14 residues long. Trimming removed 5 bases at V and 3 bases at J, with 14 bases between. CDR3 nucleotide sequence: TGTGCCAGCAGTCTTTCCAGGGGCGTCTACGAGCAGTACTTC. Its translation: CASSLSRGVYEQYF.